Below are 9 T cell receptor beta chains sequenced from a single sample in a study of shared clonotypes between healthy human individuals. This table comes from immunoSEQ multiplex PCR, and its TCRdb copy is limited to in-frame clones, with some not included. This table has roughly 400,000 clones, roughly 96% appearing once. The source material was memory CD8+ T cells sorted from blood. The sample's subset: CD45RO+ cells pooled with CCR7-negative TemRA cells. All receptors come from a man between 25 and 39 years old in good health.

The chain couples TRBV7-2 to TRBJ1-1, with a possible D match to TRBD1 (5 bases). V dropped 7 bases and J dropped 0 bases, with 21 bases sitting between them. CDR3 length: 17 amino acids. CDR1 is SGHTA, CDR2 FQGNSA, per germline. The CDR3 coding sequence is TGTGCCAGCAACCGGGGAACCCAGGGTCTTATGAACACTGAAGCTTTCTTT. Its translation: CASNRGTQGLMNTEAFF.

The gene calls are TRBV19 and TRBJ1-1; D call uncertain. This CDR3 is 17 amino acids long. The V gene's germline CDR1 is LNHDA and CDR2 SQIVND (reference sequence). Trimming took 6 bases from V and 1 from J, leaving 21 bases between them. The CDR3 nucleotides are TGTGCCAGTAGCCTACGAGACACGTGGGGTGCGAACACTGAAGCTTTCTTT. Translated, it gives CASSLRDTWGANTEAFF.

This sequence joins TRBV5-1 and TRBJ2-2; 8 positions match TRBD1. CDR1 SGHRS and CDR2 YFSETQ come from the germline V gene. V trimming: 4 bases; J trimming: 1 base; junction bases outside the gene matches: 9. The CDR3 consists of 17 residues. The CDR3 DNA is TGCGCCAGCAGCCCAGAACCCGGGACAGGGAACACCGGGGAGCTGTTTTTT. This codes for CASSPEPGTGNTGELFF.

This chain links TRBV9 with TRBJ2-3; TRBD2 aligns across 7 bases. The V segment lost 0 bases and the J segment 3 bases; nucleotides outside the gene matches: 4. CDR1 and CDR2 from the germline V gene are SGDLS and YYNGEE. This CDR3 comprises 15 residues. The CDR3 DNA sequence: TGTGCCAGCAGCGTAGGACTAGCCCGTACAGATACGCAGTATTTT. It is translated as CASSVGLARTDTQYF.

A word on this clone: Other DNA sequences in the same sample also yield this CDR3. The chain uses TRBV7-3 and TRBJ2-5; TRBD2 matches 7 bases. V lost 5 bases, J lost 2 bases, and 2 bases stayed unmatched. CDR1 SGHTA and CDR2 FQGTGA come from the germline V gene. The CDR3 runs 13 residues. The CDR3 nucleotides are TGTGCCAGCAGCCCGGGACTACAAGAGACCCAGTACTTC. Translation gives CASSPGLQETQYF. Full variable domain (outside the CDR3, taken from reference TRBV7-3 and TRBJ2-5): GAGVSQTPSNKVTEKGKYVELRCDPISGHTALYWYRQSLGQGPEFLIYFQGTGAADDSGLPNDRFFAVRPEGSVSTLKIQRTERGDSAVYLCASSPGLQETQYFGPGTRLLVL.

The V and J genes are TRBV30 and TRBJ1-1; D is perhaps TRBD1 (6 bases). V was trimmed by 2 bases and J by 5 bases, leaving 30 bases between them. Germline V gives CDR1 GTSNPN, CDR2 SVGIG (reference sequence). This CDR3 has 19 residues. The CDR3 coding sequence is TGTGCCTGGAGTCGCGGTTGGTACAGGGTTAAATCATTCCCGACTGAAGCTTTCTTT. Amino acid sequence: CAWSRGWYRVKSFPTEAFF.

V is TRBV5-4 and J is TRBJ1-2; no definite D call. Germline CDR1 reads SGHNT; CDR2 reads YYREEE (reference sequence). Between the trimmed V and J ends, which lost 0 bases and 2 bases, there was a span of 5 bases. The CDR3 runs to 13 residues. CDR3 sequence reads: CASSLESNYGYTF. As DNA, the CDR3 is TGTGCCAGCAGCTTGGAATCGAACTATGGCTACACCTTC.

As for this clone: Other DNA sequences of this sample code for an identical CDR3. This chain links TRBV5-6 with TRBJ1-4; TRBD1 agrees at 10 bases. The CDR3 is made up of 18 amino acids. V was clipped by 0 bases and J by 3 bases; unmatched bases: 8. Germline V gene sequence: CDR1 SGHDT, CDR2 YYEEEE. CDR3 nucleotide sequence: TGTGCCAGCAGCTTGGCCAGGACAGGGGGTTTGGCTAATGAAAAACTGTTTTTT. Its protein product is CASSLARTGGLANEKLFF.

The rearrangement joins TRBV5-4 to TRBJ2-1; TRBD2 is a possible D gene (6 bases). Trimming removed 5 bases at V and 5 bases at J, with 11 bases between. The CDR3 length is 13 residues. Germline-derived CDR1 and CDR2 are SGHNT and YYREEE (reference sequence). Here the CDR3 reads CASSQLANNEQFF. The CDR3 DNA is TGTGCCAGCAGTCAACTAGCTAACAATGAGCAGTTCTTC.